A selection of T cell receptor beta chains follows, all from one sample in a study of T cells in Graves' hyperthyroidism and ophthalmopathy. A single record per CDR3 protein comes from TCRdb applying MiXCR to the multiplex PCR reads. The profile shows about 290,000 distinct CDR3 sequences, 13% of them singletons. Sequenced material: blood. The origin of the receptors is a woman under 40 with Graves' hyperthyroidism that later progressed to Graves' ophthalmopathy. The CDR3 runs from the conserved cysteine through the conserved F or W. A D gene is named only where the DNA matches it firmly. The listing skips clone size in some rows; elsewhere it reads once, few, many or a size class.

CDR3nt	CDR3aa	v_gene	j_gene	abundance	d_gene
TGTGCCAGCAGCAGAGGGACTAGCGGGAGTGGCGGGGAGCTGTTTTTT	CASSRGTSGSGGELFF	TRBV7-3	TRBJ2-2	NA	TRBD2
TGTGCCAGCAGTCTCATCCCTGTGGGGGGACAGGGGGAAAATGAGCAGTTCTTC	CASSLIPVGGQGENEQFF	TRBV27	TRBJ2-1	many	TRBD1
TGTGCCAGCAGTTTATCGGGACGCCTGAAGAATTCACCCCTCCACTTT	CASSLSGRLKNSPLHF	TRBV28	TRBJ1-6	many	NA
TGTGCCAGCAGCTTGGTCGGCGGGACAAACACAGATACGCAGTATTTT	CASSLVGGTNTDTQYF	TRBV5-4	TRBJ2-3	NA	NA
TGTGCCTGGAGTAGCGTTACTGAAGCTTTCTTT	CAWSSVTEAFF	TRBV30	TRBJ1-1	many	NA
TGTGCCAGCAGCCCGACTAGCGACCTCTACGAGCAGTACTTC	CASSPTSDLYEQYF	TRBV16	TRBJ2-7	many	TRBD2
TGTGCCAGCAGTGACAGGGGGCGAAACACCATATATTTT	CASSDRGRNTIYF	TRBV28	TRBJ1-3	NA	TRBD1
TGCAGTGCCTGGGCAAACACTGAAGCTTTCTTT	CSAWANTEAFF	TRBV20-1	TRBJ1-1	many	NA
TGTGCCAGCAGCTTTGGACAGGACCAGCCCCAGCATTTT	CASSFGQDQPQHF	TRBV7-2	TRBJ1-5	many	TRBD1
TGTGCCAGCCGGGACTACACCCGGTCGCGGCTAACGAACACCGGGGAGCTGTTTTTT	CASRDYTRSRLTNTGELFF	TRBV19	TRBJ2-2	few	TRBD2
TGTGCCTGGAGGTCCGGGGGGATAACAGATACGCAGTATTTT	CAWRSGGITDTQYF	TRBV30	TRBJ2-3	once	TRBD2
TGCAGCGTTTCCGGGACAGGCTATGGCTACACCTTC	CSVSGTGYGYTF	TRBV29-1	TRBJ1-2	many	TRBD1
TGTGCCAGTAGTTCTCGAAATCAGGCTGATCAGCCCCAGCATTTT	CASSSRNQADQPQHF	TRBV19	TRBJ1-5	many	NA
TGTGCCAGCAGCCCCAGGGCGGGAGTGGCCTACGAGCAGTACTTC	CASSPRAGVAYEQYF	TRBV5-5	TRBJ2-7	NA	TRBD2
TGTGCCAGCAGTGGAACAGGGTCGAGCTACGAGCAGTACTTC	CASSGTGSSYEQYF	TRBV12-3/TRBV12-4	TRBJ2-7	many	NA
TGTGTCAGCGCCTCGGGGGGTTTGAGCACCGGGGAGCTGTTTTTT	CVSASGGLSTGELFF	TRBV5-6	TRBJ2-2	NA	TRBD2
TGTGCCAGCAGCGTAGTCAGGGGACTAGCGGGAGCATCCTACGAGCAGTACTTC	CASSVVRGLAGASYEQYF	TRBV9	TRBJ2-7	NA	TRBD2
TGTGCCAGCAGCGTAGCTAGAGGGGCGGGGGAGACCCAGTACTTC	CASSVARGAGETQYF	TRBV9	TRBJ2-5	many	NA
TGTGCCAGCAGCTTAGTCTTGGGACGGGAGCAGTTCTTC	CASSLVLGREQFF	TRBV7-6	TRBJ2-1	many	NA
TGCAGTGCTAGACAAGACGGCCACGCGAACTATGGCTACACCTTC	CSARQDGHANYGYTF	TRBV20-1	TRBJ1-2	many	NA
TGTGCCAGCAGCTTACTGGGACTAGCGGACAATGAGCAGTTCTTC	CASSLLGLADNEQFF	TRBV7-2	TRBJ2-1	many	TRBD2
TGTGCCAGCAGCGTAGGAGCGGGGGGTTACAATGAGCAGTTCTTC	CASSVGAGGYNEQFF	TRBV9	TRBJ2-1	NA	TRBD2
TGTGCCAGCAGTACGCCGGGACTAGCGGGACTCAATGAGCAGTTCTTC	CASSTPGLAGLNEQFF	TRBV12-3/TRBV12-4	TRBJ2-1	many	TRBD2
TGTGCCAGCAGCCTCTTTACCCTTAGCGGGAGGAACACCGGGGAGCTGTTTTTT	CASSLFTLSGRNTGELFF	TRBV7-8	TRBJ2-2	many	TRBD2
TGTGCCAGCAGGACTGGCCAGGGGGCGGGGGAGCAGTACTTC	CASRTGQGAGEQYF	TRBV6-1	TRBJ2-7	many	TRBD1
TGTGCCAGCTCACCCTCAGGACCGACCTACGAGCAGTACTTC	CASSPSGPTYEQYF	TRBV18	TRBJ2-7	NA	NA
TGCAGTGCTAACGACGCAGGGCTTAATGAAAAACTGTTTTTT	CSANDAGLNEKLFF	TRBV20-1	TRBJ1-4	few	NA
TGTGCCAGCAGCGTAGGGACCGAGCCCCACGAGCAGTACTTC	CASSVGTEPHEQYF	TRBV9	TRBJ2-7	many	NA
TGTGCCAGCAGTACACATAGGACAGGGGAATGGGAAAAACTGTTTTTT	CASSTHRTGEWEKLFF	TRBV6-1	TRBJ1-4	few	TRBD1
TGTGCCACCAGACAGGGGCACCCCTACGAGCAGTACTTC	CATRQGHPYEQYF	TRBV10-3	TRBJ2-7	NA	TRBD1
TGTGCCAGCAGCGAGCCCGACAGCGGAGAGCAGTACTTC	CASSEPDSGEQYF	TRBV9	TRBJ2-7	many	NA
TGTGCCAGCACCTCCCCGCGGACAGGGATCCTATATGAGCAGTTCTTC	CASTSPRTGILYEQFF	TRBV12-3/TRBV12-4	TRBJ2-1	many	TRBD1
TGTGCTAGTGGTCTTGGTATGGGAGCTAGCACAGATACGCAGTATTTT	CASGLGMGASTDTQYF	TRBV12-5	TRBJ2-3	few	NA
TGCGCCAGCAGCCACACCGGGACTAGCGGTTCCAATGAGCAGTTCTTC	CASSHTGTSGSNEQFF	TRBV4-3	TRBJ2-1	few	TRBD2
TGCAGCGTTGAAGGGCATGGCGGGGGCCCCACAGATACGCAGTATTTT	CSVEGHGGGPTDTQYF	TRBV29-1	TRBJ2-3	many	NA
TGTGCCAGCAGAGAGGGGCTTGGGGTCTATGGCTACACCTTC	CASREGLGVYGYTF	TRBV7-9	TRBJ1-2	many	NA
TGTGCCAGCAGCCAACAAATAGCGGGAGGGCAAAACGGGGAGCTGTTTTTT	CASSQQIAGGQNGELFF	TRBV4-2	TRBJ2-2	NA	TRBD2
TGTGCCAGCAGTTACGCGACTAGCCCTATATCCTACAATGAGCAGTTCTTC	CASSYATSPISYNEQFF	TRBV6-5	TRBJ2-1	NA	TRBD2
TGTGCCAGCAGCCCATCCCCGACTCCGAACACCGGGGAGCTGTTTTTT	CASSPSPTPNTGELFF	TRBV13	TRBJ2-2	many	NA
TGTGCCAGCAGCTCGGGCCGGGAGGACACTGAAGCTTTCTTT	CASSSGREDTEAFF	TRBV12-3/TRBV12-4	TRBJ1-1	many	NA
TGTGCCACCAGTGCAGGGGATACAGGCAATCAGCCCCAGCATTTT	CATSAGDTGNQPQHF	TRBV24-1	TRBJ1-5	many	NA
TGTGCCAGCAGTATGGACAGGGGGCCCTATGGCTACACCTTC	CASSMDRGPYGYTF	TRBV27	TRBJ1-2	many	TRBD1
TGCAGTGCTAGAGATAGCGGGGACACAGATACGCAGTATTTT	CSARDSGDTDTQYF	TRBV20-1	TRBJ2-3	many	TRBD2
TGTGCCAGCAGTTACGGGGTAGGGGGCACTGAAGCTTTCTTT	CASSYGVGGTEAFF	TRBV6-5	TRBJ1-1	few	NA
TGTGCCAGCAGCTTAGCTAATGCCGGGACCACCTACGAGCAGTACTTC	CASSLANAGTTYEQYF	TRBV7-9	TRBJ2-7	few	NA
TGTGCCAGTGCCCGGGCGCCTTTCGGAGGGACCGGGGAGCTGTTTTTT	CASARAPFGGTGELFF	TRBV27	TRBJ2-2	many	NA
TGTGCCAGCAGCTTAGGCGTCGGAATCTACGAGCAGTACTTC	CASSLGVGIYEQYF	TRBV13	TRBJ2-7	many	NA
TGCGCCAGCAGCCTCCAAACTAGCGGCTCCTACGAGCAGTACTTC	CASSLQTSGSYEQYF	TRBV4-1	TRBJ2-7	NA	TRBD2
TGTGCCAGCAGTTACCCCGTGAGCGATACGCAGTATTTT	CASSYPVSDTQYF	TRBV6-2/TRBV6-3	TRBJ2-3	NA	NA
TGTGCCAGCTCATCAGGGAGGAGGGAGACGGGTTTCGGGGCCAACGTCCTGACTTTC	CASSSGRRETGFGANVLTF	TRBV18	TRBJ2-6	NA	NA